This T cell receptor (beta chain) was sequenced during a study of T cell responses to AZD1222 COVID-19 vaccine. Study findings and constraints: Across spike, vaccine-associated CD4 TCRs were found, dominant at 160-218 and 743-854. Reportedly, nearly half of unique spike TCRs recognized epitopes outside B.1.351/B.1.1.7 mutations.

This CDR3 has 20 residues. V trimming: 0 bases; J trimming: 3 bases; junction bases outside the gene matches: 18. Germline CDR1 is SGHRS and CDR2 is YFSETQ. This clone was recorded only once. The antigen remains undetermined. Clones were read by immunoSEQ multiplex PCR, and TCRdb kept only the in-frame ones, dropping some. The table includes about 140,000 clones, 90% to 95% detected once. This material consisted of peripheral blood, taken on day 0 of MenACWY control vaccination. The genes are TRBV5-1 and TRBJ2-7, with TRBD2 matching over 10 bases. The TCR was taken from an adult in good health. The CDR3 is CASSLVAATGTSDRIYEQYF. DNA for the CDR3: TGCGCCAGCAGCTTGGTCGCAGCAACCGGGACTAGCGACAGAATCTACGAGCAGTACTTC.